The 28 T cell receptor beta chains listed next were all sequenced from one sample in a study of cytomegalovirus exposure and HLA in healthy donors. PCR employed 60 Vbeta and 13 Jbeta primers. TCRdb keeps only in-frame clones here, not all; method: immunoSEQ multiplex PCR. The table lists 90,000 to 120,000 clones, about four fifths of them singletons, with approximately 3.7% in the top ten. Specimen: PBMCs. These TCRs come from a female donor in good health and CMV-seropositive.

This chain connects TRBV11-3 to TRBJ2-7; 10 bases align to TRBD2. The CDR3 length is 17 residues. Germline loops: CDR1 SGHNT, CDR2 YENEEA. V shed 5 bases, J shed 6 bases, and the junction held 16 bases outside the gene matches. The CDR3 reads CASSRYDGLAGVVEQYF. The CDR3 DNA sequence: TGTGCCAGCAGCCGGTACGATGGGCTAGCGGGAGTGGTCGAGCAGTACTTC.

This rearrangement joins TRBV19 to TRBJ2-5; D possibly corresponds to TRBD1 (5 bases). Per germline, CDR1 LNHDA and CDR2 SQIVND (reference sequence). V gave up 3 bases and J gave up 4 bases, with 9 bases separating them. This CDR3 has 13 residues. CDR3 protein: CASSIQGRETQYF. CDR3 bases: TGTGCCAGTAGTATTCAGGGTAGAGAGACCCAGTACTTC.

The sample holds one count of this clone. In DNA, the CDR3 is TGTGCCAGCAGCTCCGTTTCCTACAATGAGCAGTTCTTC. Translated: CASSSVSYNEQFF. The rearrangement links TRBV5-4 to TRBJ2-1; D gene uncertain. The V gene's germline CDR1 is SGHNT and CDR2 YYREEE (reference sequence). Trimming cost V 3 bases and J 1 base, with 5 bases left between them. This CDR3 comprises 13 residues.

The chain employs TRBV19 and TRBJ1-1; no definite D call. Trimming removed 7 bases at V and 6 bases at J, with 21 bases between. CDR3 size: 15 residues. CDR1 and CDR2 (germline): LNHDA, SQIVND (reference sequence). The CDR3 DNA follows: TGTGCCAGTACCTCACCTCCACGGGGTGTGGCTGAAGCTTTCTTT. It encodes CASTSPPRGVAEAFF.

V usage is TRBV5-5 and J usage is TRBJ2-7; weak D call: TRBD1 (5 bases). Germline V gene sequence: CDR1 SGHKS, CDR2 YYEKEE (reference sequence). Trimming stripped 9 bases from V and 1 base from J, with 14 bases between. CDR3 size: 13 residues. CDR3 in amino acids: CATTQATSYEQYF. The CDR3, as DNA: TGTGCCACTACACAGGCTACGTCCTACGAGCAGTACTTC.

V and J are TRBV5-1 and TRBJ2-7, with 11 positions matching TRBD2. V was pared by 8 bases and J by 3 bases, with 7 bases of the junction left unmatched. The CDR3 loop spans 14 amino acids. Germline values: CDR1 SGHRS, CDR2 YFSETQ. The CDR3 loop is CARRSGGVNYEQYF. The CDR3 nucleotides are TGCGCCAGGCGTAGCGGGGGGGTAAACTACGAGCAGTACTTC.

The chain combines TRBV12-5 with TRBJ2-5, with a possible D match to TRBD2 (6 bases). The DNA matches TRBJ2-7 better at its end, which makes the J call doubtful. CDR1 and CDR2 (germline): LGHNT, FRNRAP. The length of the CDR3 is 17 residues. The CDR3 sequence is CASGLFPLARSSYEQYF. CDR3 sequence (DNA): TGTGCTAGTGGTTTGTTCCCGCTAGCGCGAAGCTCCTACGAGCAGTACTTC.

J is TRBJ2-3 and V is TRBV5-1; TRBD1 matches 7 bases. The germline V gene has CDR1 SGHRS and CDR2 YFSETQ. V dropped 5 bases and J dropped 3; count of bases not matched to a gene: 15. There are 17 residues in the CDR3. The CDR3 nucleotides read TGCGCCAGCAGACACGTACAGGGGACCAAAATAACAGATACGCAGTATTTT. Residues: CASRHVQGTKITDTQYF.

The V gene is TRBV7-2, the J gene TRBJ2-1; 8 bases map to TRBD2. The V segment lost 1 base and the J segment 1 base; nucleotides outside the gene matches: 3. The CDR3 sequence is 16 residues long. Germline assignment: CDR1 SGHTA and CDR2 FQGNSA. CDR3 sequence (DNA): TGTGCCAGCAGCTTAGGACTAGCGAAGTCCTACAATGAGCAGTTCTTC. It specifies CASSLGLAKSYNEQFF.

The CDR3 nucleotides read TGTGCCAGCAAAGAGGGAGGGAGGGCCGCCGGGGAGCTGTTTTTT. This sequence encodes CASKEGGRAAGELFF. The chain couples TRBV27 to TRBJ2-2; 7 bases are shared with TRBD2. The CDR3 loop spans 15 amino acids. Germline lookup yields CDR1 MNHEY and CDR2 SMNVEV (reference sequence). Trimming removed 7 bases from V and 6 bases from J; junction bases left unmatched: 11.

The chain employs TRBV6-1 and TRBJ2-7, with D perhaps TRBD2 (6 bases). This CDR3 spans 14 amino acids. V dropped 10 bases and J dropped 3 bases, with 19 bases sitting between them. Germline-derived CDR1 and CDR2 are MNHNS and SASEGT. The CDR3 protein is CATGEGGRNYEQYF. The CDR3 coding sequence is TGTGCCACGGGGGAAGGAGGACGGAACTACGAGCAGTACTTC.

To note about this clone: One junction end disagrees with the germline gene, perhaps due to a read error. This chain links TRBV7-9 with TRBJ2-2; 10 bases are shared with TRBD1. This CDR3 spans 16 amino acids. Per the germline V gene, CDR1 is SEHNR and CDR2 is FQNEAQ (reference sequence). The CDR3 reads CSSRTGQGSNTGELFF. The CDR3 nucleotides read TGTTCCAGCAGAACGGGACAGGGGTCGAACACCGGGGAGCTGTTTTTT.

V gene TRBV30 combines with J gene TRBJ2-5; D may be TRBD1 (6 bases). CDR1 is GTSNPN and CDR2 is SVGIG in the germline V gene (reference sequence). Trimming stripped 2 bases from V and 3 bases from J, with 10 bases between. There are 13 residues in the CDR3. The CDR3, as DNA: TGTGCCTGGAGTAGGGCAGGGGAAGAGACCCAGTACTTC. As protein: CAWSRAGEETQYF. Looking up the rest from reference TRBV30 and TRBJ2-5 gives the full variable domain: SQTIHQWPATLVQPVGSPLSLECTVEGTSNPNLYWYRQAAGRGLQLLFYSVGIGQISSEVPQNLSASRPQDRQFILSSKKLLLSDSGFYLCAWSRAGEETQYFGPGTRLLVL.

The chain joins TRBV18 to TRBJ2-7, with TRBD2 identical over 13 bases. Germline V gives CDR1 KGHSH, CDR2 LQKENI. V shed 5 bases and J 5 bases; nucleotides not matched to a gene: 3. The CDR3 spans 14 residues. As DNA, the CDR3 is TGTGCCAGCTCAGGACTAGCGGGAGTCCACGAGCAGTACTTC. Its protein is CASSGLAGVHEQYF. The full variable domain, rest sourced from reference TRBV18 and TRBJ2-7, is NAGVMQNPRHLVRRRGQEARLRCSPMKGHSHVYWYRQLPEEGLKFMVYLQKENIIDESGMPKERFSAEFPKEGPSILRIQQVVRGDSAAYFCASSGLAGVHEQYFGPGTRLTVT.

The V and J genes are TRBV18 and TRBJ1-1; the D gene is possibly TRBD1 (5 bases). This CDR3 is built from 14 residues. The V gene lost 2 bases and the J gene lost 0 bases, with 7 bases spanning the gap. The germline V gene has CDR1 KGHSH and CDR2 LQKENI. CDR3 sequence (DNA): TGTGCCAGCTCACCAACAGGTATGAACACTGAAGCTTTCTTT. Amino acids: CASSPTGMNTEAFF.

This clone has only a few counts. The chain links TRBV27 to TRBJ2-7, with a possible D match to TRBD1 (6 bases). The CDR3 extends over 13 amino acids. Germline V gene sequence: CDR1 MNHEY, CDR2 SMNVEV (reference sequence). The V end was cut by 3 bases, the J end by 4 bases, with 10 bases between. CDR3 residues: CASSFQGMYEQYF. The CDR3 DNA sequence: TGTGCCAGCAGTTTTCAGGGGATGTACGAGCAGTACTTC.

The chain employs TRBV6-8 and TRBJ1-3; no reliable D call. The CDR3 consists of 16 residues. In germline, CDR1 is MNHGY, CDR2 SAAAGT. V was shortened by 8 bases and J by 2 bases, with 19 bases between the two germline ends. CDR3 coding DNA: TGTGCCAGCCGGGAGGAGGGTGGAAAGGCTGGAAACACCATATATTTT. Residues: CASREEGGKAGNTIYF.

This clone was counted a single time. The V gene is TRBV18, the J gene TRBJ2-3, with 9 bases that match TRBD1. From germline, CDR1 is KGHSH and CDR2 LQKENI. The CDR3 runs 14 residues. With 2 bases clipped from V and 6 bases from J, the junction kept 3 bases outside the gene matches. DNA for the CDR3: TGTGCCAGCTCACCAATCGGACAGGGGGATACGCAGTATTTT. Amino acid sequence: CASSPIGQGDTQYF.

This clone has only a few counts. V gene TRBV9 combines with J gene TRBJ2-3; D gene unclear. The CDR3 is 12 residues long. In germline, CDR1 is SGDLS, CDR2 YYNGEE. Trimming removed 0 bases from V and 6 bases from J, with 5 bases in between. CDR3 sequence: CASSVALDTQYF. The CDR3 region has the DNA TGTGCCAGCAGCGTAGCTCTGGATACGCAGTATTTT.

This sequence joins TRBV7-2 and TRBJ1-1; D remains ambiguous. CDR3 length equals 13 residues. Germline V lookup: CDR1 SGHTA, CDR2 FQGNSA. Trimming took 4 bases from V and 0 from J, leaving 6 bases between them. The chain's CDR3 is CASSSLLNTEAFF. As DNA, the CDR3 is TGTGCCAGCAGCTCCCTCTTGAACACTGAAGCTTTCTTT.

The chain links TRBV29-1 to TRBJ2-3; the match to TRBD2 covers 9 bases. Germline V lookup: CDR1 SQVTM, CDR2 ANQGSEA. This CDR3 has 17 amino acids. Germline trimming cut 4 bases from V and 0 bases from J; bases unmatched to any gene: 11. CDR3 sequence (DNA): TGCAGCGTTGTCCCCGGGGCTAGCGGGATAAGCACAGATACGCAGTATTTT. It translates to CSVVPGASGISTDTQYF.

Remarks on this clone: A read error may produce the germline difference seen at one junction end. The chain carries TRBV7-9 and TRBJ2-3, with D perhaps TRBD2 (5 bases). The CDR3 contains 18 residues. From germline, CDR1 is SEHNR and CDR2 FQNEAQ (reference sequence). The CDR3 DNA reads as TGTTCCAGCAGCTTATCGGTGGGGAGCGGAGGTCGAACAGATACGCAGTATTTT. As protein: CSSSLSVGSGGRTDTQYF.

For the CDR3, the DNA is TGTGCCAGCAGCTTGGGTGGACAGGGAGGAAATCAGCCCCAGCATTTT. Protein sequence: CASSLGGQGGNQPQHF. The gene calls are TRBV5-4 and TRBJ1-5; TRBD1 agrees at 8 bases. This CDR3 is built from 16 residues. Per the germline V gene, CDR1 is SGHNT and CDR2 is YYREEE (reference sequence). The V gene end was trimmed by 0 bases and the J gene end by 4 bases; junction bases not matched to a gene: 6.

Regarding this clone: An end of the junction does not agree with germline; a read error may underlie this. The sample has other DNA sequences that encode this CDR3 too. The rearrangement uses TRBV4-3 and TRBJ2-3, with 11 bases that match TRBD2. CDR1 is LGHNA, CDR2 YSLEER, per germline. The CDR3 contains 15 residues. The CDR3 here is CASTSSGGSTDTQYF. The CDR3 DNA sequence: TGCGCCAGTACGTCTAGCGGGGGGAGCACGGATACGCAGTATTTT.

This chain uses TRBV10-1 with TRBJ1-4; D is unclear. Trimming pared 3 bases from V and 10 bases from J, leaving 15 bases between. Germline-derived CDR1 and CDR2 are WNHNN and SYGVQD (reference sequence). The CDR3 consists of 14 residues. The CDR3 coding sequence is TGCGCCAGCAGTGAAGCTCAATTTATCGGAAAACTGTTTTTT. Amino acids: CASSEAQFIGKLFF.

The chain uses TRBV2 and TRBJ2-5; TRBD2 agrees at 9 bases. Germline CDR1 and CDR2: SNHLY and FYNNEI. The CDR3 extends over 14 amino acids. V was clipped by 1 base and J by 3 bases; unmatched bases: 0. CDR3 residues: CASSEVAGEETQYF. The CDR3 DNA reads as TGTGCCAGCAGTGAAGTAGCGGGGGAAGAGACCCAGTACTTC.

The chain carries TRBV7-6 and TRBJ1-6; 11 nucleotides match TRBD1. In germline, CDR1 is SGHVS, CDR2 FNYEAQ. J gave up 9 bases and V 5 bases, and 9 bases lay outside the gene matches. The CDR3 is 16 residues long. The CDR3, as DNA: TGTGCCAGCAGCGGGGGGGCCGGGACAGGGGGTTCACCCCTCCACTTT. Translated: CASSGGAGTGGSPLHF.

The V and J genes are TRBV5-1 and TRBJ1-4; D is perhaps TRBD1 (6 bases). The CDR3 sequence is 16 residues long. V lost 0 bases and J 5 bases, leaving 14 bases between the germline ends. From germline, CDR1 is SGHRS and CDR2 YFSETQ. The CDR3 protein is CASSLAPQGLNEKLFF. The CDR3, as DNA: TGCGCCAGCAGCTTGGCCCCGCAGGGGCTGAATGAAAAACTGTTTTTT.